These 14 T cell receptor beta chains came from one sample sequenced in a study of blood T cells in healthy people across ages. A sample-barcoded 5' primer and a J-beta primer mix were used in a second PCR of roughly 6 to 11 cycles. TCRdb itself ran the 5' RACE reads through MiXCR, one entry per CDR3 protein. This sample yields some 800,000 distinct CDR3 sequences, of which approximately 25% are seen a single time; around 3.6% belongs to the top ten. These data were also reused for a study on T cells of mothers and their children.

Source material: blood. The source is a boy younger than 18 in good health.

This clonotype was observed a few times. V gene TRBV27 combines with J gene TRBJ1-3, with D possibly TRBD1 on 5 matching bases. Trimming cost V 2 bases and J 2 bases, with 10 bases left between them. In germline, CDR1 is MNHEY, CDR2 SMNVEV (reference sequence). The CDR3 has 15 amino acids. CDR3: CASSLGGGPGNTIYF. Here the CDR3 DNA reads TGTGCCAGCAGTTTAGGGGGAGGGCCTGGAAACACCATATATTTT.

The rearrangement links TRBV28 to TRBJ2-1; TRBD2 agrees at 10 bases. Unmatched junction bases numbered 4, after V lost 8 bases and J lost 3 bases. Germline V gene data show CDR1 as MDHEN and CDR2 as SYDVKM. This CDR3 is built from 14 residues. The CDR3 protein is CASHSSGSYNEQFF. For the CDR3, the DNA is TGTGCCAGCCATTCTAGCGGGAGCTACAATGAGCAGTTCTTC.

A single count supports this clonotype. The chain carries TRBV2 and TRBJ1-5, with D unresolved. From germline, CDR1 is SNHLY and CDR2 FYNNEI. Trimming cost V 7 bases and J 0 bases, with 7 bases left between them. The CDR3 sequence is 13 residues long. CDR3 region: CASNVGSNQPQHF. The CDR3 DNA is TGTGCCAGCAATGTTGGTAGCAATCAGCCCCAGCATTTT.

This clonotype has only a few counts. The chain has TRBV28 and TRBJ2-2; the match to TRBD1 covers 10 bases. Germline CDR1 reads MDHEN; CDR2 reads SYDVKM. This CDR3 comprises 15 residues. The ends lost 6 bases at V and 6 bases at J; junction bases unmatched: 7. The CDR3 DNA sequence: TGTGCCAGCAGCCGGGACAGGGGATCCCCCGGGGAGCTGTTTTTT. It is translated as CASSRDRGSPGELFF.

The chain employs TRBV7-2 and TRBJ1-3; D is ambiguous. Germline loops: CDR1 SGHTA, CDR2 FQGNSA. This CDR3 spans 15 amino acids. Trimming took off 0 bases at V and 0 bases at J, with 6 bases between the two ends. CDR3 nucleotide sequence: TGTGCCAGCAGCTTAGCTAGGGTCTCTGGAAACACCATATATTTT. It specifies CASSLARVSGNTIYF.

This clonotype was counted a single time. CDR3 sequence: CASSPDGGNEKLFF. CDR3 DNA: TGTGCCAGCAGCCCCGACGGGGGGAATGAAAAACTGTTTTTT. The gene calls are TRBV7-8 and TRBJ1-4, with D maybe TRBD1 (5 bases). The CDR3 runs to 14 residues. Trimming took 5 bases from V and 5 from J, leaving 12 bases between them. CDR1 is SGHVS and CDR2 is FQNEAQ in the germline V gene.

The chain is built from TRBV6-2 or TRBV6-3 and TRBJ2-1; D is unresolved. CDR1 and CDR2 (germline): MNHEY, SVGEGT. The CDR3 sequence is 15 residues long. With 5 bases removed from V and 3 bases from J, the gap between germline ends came to 14 bases. CDR3 protein: CASSARTRNYNEQFF. In DNA form, the CDR3 reads TGTGCCAGCAGTGCCCGAACTCGAAACTACAATGAGCAGTTCTTC.

This clonotype was picked up a small number of times. The V gene is TRBV5-5, the J gene TRBJ1-1, with D possibly TRBD1 on 6 matching bases. Germline CDR1 SGHKS, CDR2 YYEKEE (reference sequence). The length of the CDR3 is 16 residues. Trimming pared 0 bases from V and 0 bases from J, leaving 12 bases between. CDR3 in DNA: TGTGCCAGCAGCTTGGAGGGCAGGGGCCTGAACACTGAAGCTTTCTTT. Amino acid sequence: CASSLEGRGLNTEAFF. The whole variable domain, remainder taken from reference TRBV5-5 and TRBJ1-1, is DAGVTQSPTHLIKTRGQQVTLRCSPISGHKSVSWYQQVLGQGPQFIFQYYEKEERGRGNFPDRFSARQFPNYSSELNVNALLLGDSALYLCASSLEGRGLNTEAFFGQGTRLTVV.

This clonotype has just a few counts. The rearrangement uses TRBV9 and TRBJ2-5, with 9 bases lining up with TRBD1. The tail of the sequence fits TRBJ2-7 better, so the J call may be wrong. From germline, CDR1 is SGDLS and CDR2 YYNGEE. There are 16 residues in the CDR3. This CDR3 is CASSELPDRGSYEQYF. CDR3 in DNA: TGTGCCAGCAGTGAACTCCCTGACAGGGGGTCCTACGAGCAGTACTTC.

The V gene is TRBV7-9, the J gene TRBJ1-2; D is ambiguous. V lost 1 base to trimming and J lost 13 bases, with 16 bases between them. Germline V gene data show CDR1 as SEHNR and CDR2 as FQNEAQ (reference sequence). This CDR3 comprises 13 residues. CDR3 coding DNA: TGTGCCAGCAGCTTAGTACCGGACCAGACGGGCACCTTC. Encoded protein: CASSLVPDQTGTF.

The genes are TRBV6-1 and TRBJ2-3; a possible D gene is TRBD2 (7 bases). The CDR3 has 16 amino acids. Germline V lookup: CDR1 MNHNS, CDR2 SASEGT. Trimming stripped 4 bases from V and 2 bases from J, with 16 bases between. DNA of the CDR3: TGTGCCAGCAGTGTTCGGTCGGGGGGCTACACAGATACGCAGTATTTT. Amino acid sequence: CASSVRSGGYTDTQYF.

The table lists this clonotype with a few counts. The chain is built from TRBV7-2 and TRBJ1-2; 7 nucleotides align to TRBD1. Germline CDR1 SGHTA, CDR2 FQGNSA. After removal of 3 bases from V and 3 bases from J, the junction contained 4 bases not matched to a gene. This CDR3 has 14 amino acids. The CDR3 region is CASSFPDRYYGYTF. The CDR3 DNA sequence: TGTGCCAGCAGCTTCCCGGACAGGTACTATGGCTACACCTTC.

The chain recombines TRBV25-1 with TRBJ2-5; D possibly corresponds to TRBD1 (6 bases). The J call may be incorrect, as the DNA end agrees better with TRBJ2-7. This CDR3 is 13 amino acids long. Germline V gives CDR1 MGHDK, CDR2 SYGVNS. CDR3 sequence: CASQRGKTYEQYF. Here the CDR3 DNA reads TGTGCCAGCCAGAGGGGGAAGACTTACGAGCAGTACTTC.

The chain recombines TRBV5-6 with TRBJ1-2; no firm D call. The V end lost 1 base, the J end lost 4 bases, and 11 bases lay between the germline ends. The germline CDR1 and CDR2 sequences are SGHDT and YYEEEE. The CDR3 totals 14 residues. This CDR3 is CASSLNGPTYGYTF. The CDR3 nucleotides are TGTGCCAGCAGCTTGAACGGACCGACCTATGGCTACACCTTC.